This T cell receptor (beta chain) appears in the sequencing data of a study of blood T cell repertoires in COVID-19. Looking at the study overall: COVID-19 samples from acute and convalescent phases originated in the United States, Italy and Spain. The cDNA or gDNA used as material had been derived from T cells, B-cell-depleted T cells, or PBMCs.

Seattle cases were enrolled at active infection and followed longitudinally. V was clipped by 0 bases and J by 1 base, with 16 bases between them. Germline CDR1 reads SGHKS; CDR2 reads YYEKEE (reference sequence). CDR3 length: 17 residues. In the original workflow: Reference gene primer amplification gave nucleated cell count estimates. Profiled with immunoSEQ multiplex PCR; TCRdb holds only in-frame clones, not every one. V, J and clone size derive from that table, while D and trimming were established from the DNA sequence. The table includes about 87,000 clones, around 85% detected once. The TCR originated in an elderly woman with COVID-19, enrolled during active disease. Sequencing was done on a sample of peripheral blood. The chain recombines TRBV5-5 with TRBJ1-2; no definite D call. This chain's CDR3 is CASSLAPGTGVNYGYTF. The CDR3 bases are TGTGCCAGCAGCTTGGCCCCAGGTACGGGAGTTAACTATGGCTACACCTTC.